These 13 T cell receptor beta chains came from one sample sequenced in a study of technical replicates of blood from a handful of donors. Using immunoSEQ multiplex PCR, the repertoire was profiled, and TCRdb retains in-frame clones only, with some absent. The sample contains under 45,000 clones, over 95% of which appear only once. The sequenced sample was T cells isolated from PBMCs. These TCRs come from a human donor in good health.

J is TRBJ2-1 and V is TRBV5-1; possibly TRBD2 for D (5 bases). In germline, CDR1 is SGHRS, CDR2 YFSETQ. The CDR3 is 15 residues long. V shed 0 bases and J shed 1 base, with 8 bases lying between them. This chain's CDR3 is CASSLDGDSYNEQFF. CDR3 nucleotides: TGCGCCAGCAGCTTGGACGGGGATTCCTACAATGAGCAGTTCTTC. The variable domain in full, with the rest retrieved from reference TRBV5-1 and TRBJ2-1, is KAGVTQTPRYLIKTRGQQVTLSCSPISGHRSVSWYQQTPGQGLQFLFEYFSETQRNKGNFPGRFSGRQFSNSRSEMNVSTLELGDSALYLCASSLDGDSYNEQFFGPGTRLTVL.

This chain's CDR3 is CASSLAGQGGYSNQPQHF. CDR3 bases: TGTGCCAGCAGCTTAGCGGGACAGGGCGGATATAGCAATCAGCCCCAGCATTTT. The chain joins TRBV7-9 to TRBJ1-5; the match to TRBD1 covers 9 bases. Germline trimming cut 0 bases from V and 0 bases from J; bases unmatched to any gene: 6. CDR3 length: 18 residues. Germline CDR1 SEHNR, CDR2 FQNEAQ (reference sequence).

CDR3 in DNA: TGTGCCAGCAGTTACTCCGGGGGGATGAACACTGAAGCTTTCTTT. Translation: CASSYSGGMNTEAFF. The chain recombines TRBV6-5 with TRBJ1-1; TRBD1 is a possible D gene (5 bases). Trimming took 0 bases from V and 0 from J, leaving 8 bases between them. The CDR3 consists of 15 residues. In germline, CDR1 is MNHEY, CDR2 SVGAGI.

The chain uses TRBV29-1 and TRBJ2-1, with 10 positions matching TRBD2. Trimming cost V 6 bases and J 2 bases; bases outside gene matches: 7. CDR3 length equals 15 residues. The germline V gene has CDR1 SQVTM and CDR2 ANQGSEA. The CDR3 nucleotides read TGCAGCGTAGAAAGCGGGAGGGCCCCCTACAATGAGCAGTTCTTC. It yields the protein CSVESGRAPYNEQFF.

This chain links TRBV11-2 with TRBJ1-5; D possibly corresponds to TRBD1 (6 bases). Between the trimmed V and J ends, which lost 5 bases and 5 bases, there was a span of 10 bases. CDR1 and CDR2 from the germline V gene are SGHAT and FQNNGV. The length of the CDR3 is 13 residues. CDR3 sequence reads: CASSREGDQPQHF. CDR3 nucleotide sequence: TGTGCCAGCAGCCGCGAGGGGGATCAGCCCCAGCATTTT.

The V gene is TRBV20-1, the J gene TRBJ2-7; TRBD1 aligns across 9 bases. The germline V gene has CDR1 DFQATT and CDR2 SNEGSKA (reference sequence). The length of the CDR3 is 11 residues. Trimming at V came to 5 bases and at J to 7 bases, leaving 3 bases not matched to a gene. The DNA for the CDR3 is TGCAGTGCTCGGACAGGGGATGAGCAGTACTTC. Translating gives CSARTGDEQYF.

The chain combines TRBV30 with TRBJ2-3; D is unclear. This CDR3 contains 14 residues. Germline CDR1 GTSNPN, CDR2 SVGIG (reference sequence). The V and J ends lost 0 bases and 1 base respectively, with 8 bases between them. DNA of the CDR3: TGTGCCTGGAGTGTACGGAGCGGCACAGATACGCAGTATTTT. This translates into CAWSVRSGTDTQYF.

V gene TRBV4-1 combines with J gene TRBJ1-5; no reliable D call. CDR3 length: 19 residues. CDR1 MGHRA and CDR2 YSYEKL come from the germline V gene. Trimming took 2 bases from V and 5 from J, leaving 25 bases between them. The CDR3 spells CASSQIISASRTRDQPQHF. The CDR3 bases are TGCGCCAGCAGCCAAATTATATCTGCTTCCCGGACGCGGGATCAGCCCCAGCATTTT.

The V gene is TRBV4-1, the J gene TRBJ1-2; 12 bases match TRBD1. This CDR3 comprises 16 residues. V dropped 0 bases and J dropped 7; count of bases not matched to a gene: 6. Germline values: CDR1 MGHRA, CDR2 YSYEKL. CDR3 region: CASSQDWGTGGVGYTF. The CDR3 bases are TGCGCCAGCAGCCAAGATTGGGGGACAGGGGGCGTTGGCTACACCTTC.

V usage is TRBV4-3 and J usage is TRBJ2-1; 10 bases align to TRBD2. Germline V gives CDR1 LGHNA, CDR2 YSLEER. This CDR3 has 18 amino acids. V lost 1 base, J lost 8 bases, and 14 bases stayed unmatched. This CDR3 reads CASSQAGGASGSVDEQFF. In DNA, the CDR3 is TGCGCCAGCAGCCAAGCGGGAGGGGCTAGCGGGAGTGTAGATGAGCAGTTCTTC.

The gene calls are TRBV6-4 and TRBJ2-7; 8 bases map to TRBD2. The junction had 5 bases not matched to a gene; V was cut back by 4 bases and J by 6 bases. The CDR3 extends over 13 amino acids. Germline CDR1 and CDR2: MRHNA and SNTAGT. In DNA form, the CDR3 reads TGTGCCAGCAGTGTGGGCGCGGGGGGCGAGCAGTACTTC. This gives the protein CASSVGAGGEQYF.

J is TRBJ2-3 and V is TRBV7-6; 8 positions agree with TRBD2. V dropped 2 bases and J dropped 2; count of bases not matched to a gene: 6. CDR3 length equals 16 residues. Per germline, CDR1 SGHVS and CDR2 FNYEAQ. The CDR3 loop reads CASSLSQREFTDTQYF. As DNA, the CDR3 is TGTGCCAGCAGCTTATCTCAGCGGGAGTTCACAGATACGCAGTATTTT. The variable domain in full, completed from reference TRBV7-6 and TRBJ2-3, reads GAGVSQSPRYKVTKRGQDVALRCDPISGHVSLYWYRQALGQGPEFLTYFNYEAQQDKSGLPNDRFSAERPEGSISTLTIQRTEQRDSAMYRCASSLSQREFTDTQYFGPGTRLTVL.

This chain links TRBV4-3 with TRBJ2-3; D is ambiguous. Germline V CDR1 and CDR2: LGHNA, YSLEER. The V and J ends lost 0 bases and 2 bases respectively, with 15 bases between them. The CDR3 is 17 residues long. The CDR3 nucleotides read TGCGCCAGCAGCCAAGATTATACAGATTTACCCACAGATACGCAGTATTTT. Its translation is CASSQDYTDLPTDTQYF.